This is a list of T cell receptor beta chains from one sample in a study of radiotherapy plus CTLA-4 blockade in lung cancer. The repertoire was sequenced with immunoSEQ multiplex PCR; TCRdb's copy has only in-frame clones and lacks some. Here the sample spans about 62,000 clones, about 72% being singletons. This sample comprised peripheral blood, obtained from a patient treated with radiotherapy plus ipilimumab. These TCRs come from a human donor with non-small cell lung cancer who had a complete response to radiotherapy plus ipilimumab. CDR3s include the opening cysteine and the closing phenylalanine or tryptophan.

J: TRBJ2-3
V: TRBV7-9
length: 15
CDR3: CASSSFRGSTDTQYF

J: TRBJ2-1
V: TRBV7-9
length: 18
CDR3: CASSFPPRLAGLYNEQFF

J: TRBJ2-2
V: TRBV2
length: 14
CDR3: CASRGGLNTGELFF

J: TRBJ2-7
V: TRBV5-1
length: 14
CDR3: CASSSSAASYEQYF

J: TRBJ1-1
V: TRBV7-2
length: 17
CDR3: CASSLGGTGGVNTEAFF

J: TRBJ2-3
V: TRBV18
length: 20
CDR3: CASSPVAGLAGGRSTDTQYF

J: TRBJ2-3
V: TRBV29-1
length: 15
CDR3: CSVVTSGGRLGTQYF

J: TRBJ1-6
V: TRBV30
length: 14
CDR3: CAWSARGRPTPLHF

J: TRBJ2-2
V: TRBV5-4
length: 15
CDR3: CASSFARTSGRELFF

J: TRBJ1-6
V: TRBV9
length: 19
CDR3: CASSVSGNSWSSYNSPLHF

J: TRBJ1-1
V: TRBV2
length: 14
CDR3: CASRIDRRNTEAFF

J: TRBJ2-5
V: TRBV5-1
length: 15
CDR3: CASSLGTTGQETQYF

J: TRBJ2-1
V: TRBV2
length: 17
CDR3: CASRISPGGTSYNEQFF

J: TRBJ1-1
V: TRBV4-1
length: 15
CDR3: CASSQYPGQGPEAFF

J: TRBJ1-2
V: TRBV19
length: 15
CDR3: CASSIVPWGGYGYTF

J: TRBJ2-7
V: TRBV5-4
length: 16
CDR3: CASSLGGGGATYEQYF

J: TRBJ2-7
V: TRBV10-3
length: 14
CDR3: CAIRGDRVSYEQYF

J: TRBJ2-5
V: TRBV18
length: 13
CDR3: CASSPNRGETQYF

J: TRBJ2-5
V: TRBV6-1
length: 17
CDR3: CASSERRDRAGQETQYF

J: TRBJ2-7
V: TRBV19
length: 15
CDR3: CASGDSWGIGDEQYF

J: TRBJ2-1
V: TRBV6-6
length: 14
CDR3: CASSYSSSLNEQFF

J: TRBJ2-7
V: TRBV29-1
length: 13
CDR3: CSVRSLADYEQYF

J: TRBJ2-3
V: TRBV6-1
length: 15
CDR3: CASNPDSLGTDTQYF

J: TRBJ2-4
V: TRBV9
length: 14
CDR3: CASSPGVAKNIQYF

J: TRBJ2-2
V: TRBV9
length: 17
CDR3: CASSVAAGGSYTGELFF

J: TRBJ2-6
V: TRBV9
length: 16
CDR3: CASSSRQSSGANVLTF

J: TRBJ2-2
V: TRBV30
length: 17
CDR3: CAWSVRGHRQNTGELFF

J: TRBJ2-6
V: TRBV18
length: 13
CDR3: CASSPSGASVLTF

J: TRBJ2-3
V: TRBV5-1
length: 16
CDR3: CASSFGPSGKSDTQYF

J: TRBJ1-4
V: TRBV5-1
length: 13
CDR3: CASSLEEGRKLFF

J: TRBJ2-3
V: TRBV5-5
length: 15
CDR3: CASSAGTGPTDTQYF

J: TRBJ1-6
V: TRBV5-6
length: 13
CDR3: CASSLDWSSPLHF

J: .
V: TRBV18
length: 14
CDR3: CASSSCHTDCEQYF

J: TRBJ2-7
V: TRBV6-6
length: 16
CDR3: CASSYSPPGQGNEQYF

J: TRBJ2-5
V: TRBV30
length: 11
CDR3: CAWSALETQYF

J: TRBJ2-7
V: TRBV5-4
length: 14
CDR3: CASSPRLARHEQYF

J: TRBJ1-1
V: TRBV12-5
length: 15
CDR3: CASAPPGTGSAEAFF

J: TRBJ2-2
V: TRBV28
length: 14
CDR3: CASSRGGGTGELFF

J: TRBJ2-3
V: TRBV11-2
length: 14
CDR3: CASSRDRGTDTQYF

J: TRBJ2-7
V: TRBV9
length: 12
CDR3: CASSPGSYEQYF

J: TRBJ2-1
V: TRBV6-5
length: 15
CDR3: CASSPAGTGANEQFF

J: TRBJ2-7
V: TRBV6-1
length: 14
CDR3: CASSRQRSSYEQYF

J: TRBJ2-1
V: TRBV7-3
length: 15
CDR3: CASSAQGRTYNEQFF

J: TRBJ1-4
V: TRBV11-2
length: 15
CDR3: CASSLVGLTNEKLFF

J: TRBJ1-6
V: TRBV9
length: 16
CDR3: CASSVVAGGAGSPLHF

J: TRBJ2-4
V: TRBV4-1
length: 14
CDR3: CASSQDAWTGLKYF

J: TRBJ2-7
V: TRBV7-2
length: 15
CDR3: CASSLTWGRATEQYF

J: TRBJ2-1
V: TRBV7-9
length: 15
CDR3: CASRPRQGDNNEQFF

J: TRBJ2-7
V: TRBV10-2
length: 17
CDR3: CASSEGDGGGGRYEQYF

J: TRBJ2-1
V: TRBV7-9
length: 15
CDR3: CASSPIGESYNEQFF

J: TRBJ2-2
V: TRBV30
length: 13
CDR3: CAWSVVYSGELFF

J: TRBJ2-7
V: TRBV7-9
length: 19
CDR3: CASSGGRGLAVPPFYEQYF

J: TRBJ2-1
V: TRBV30
length: 18
CDR3: CAWSGLGGGILSYNEQFF

J: TRBJ1-2
V: TRBV6-6
length: 13
CDR3: CASRPTENYGYTF

J: TRBJ1-2
V: TRBV9
length: 14
CDR3: CASSPGDRPNGYTF